These 7 T cell receptor beta chains came from one sample sequenced in a study of Ad26.COV2.S vaccination and SARS-CoV-2 variants. Treatment defined: approximately 18 received Ad26.COV2.S at low or high dose, single or two shots; several received placebo; per-sample allocation not given. All samples were drawn on day 63, counting from the first vaccine or placebo injection. Only in-frame clones appear in the TCRdb table, and some are missing; sequencing was by immunoSEQ multiplex PCR. The sample has about 320,000 clones; 86% are singletons. The sample in question was peripheral blood, obtained in a trial of Ad26.COV2.S vaccine versus placebo. Every receptor here comes from a person aged 18-60 years who received the Ad26.COV2.S COVID-19 vaccine or a placebo.

This chain uses TRBV2 with TRBJ1-2; 8 nucleotides align to TRBD1. V shed 5 bases, J shed 3 bases, and the junction held 11 bases outside the gene matches. The CDR3 spans 16 residues. The germline CDR1 and CDR2 sequences are SNHLY and FYNNEI. The CDR3 sequence is CASSQPVTGGYYGYTF. The DNA for the CDR3 is TGTGCCAGCAGTCAACCAGTTACAGGGGGTTACTATGGCTACACCTTC.

This rearrangement joins TRBV19 to TRBJ1-2; TRBD1 aligns across 9 bases. V trimming: 8 bases; J trimming: 8 bases; junction bases outside the gene matches: 3. CDR1 is LNHDA and CDR2 is SQIVND in the germline V gene (reference sequence). CDR3 size: 11 residues. DNA of the CDR3: TGTGCCAGTGGACAGGGGTTCGGCTACACCTTC. Residues: CASGQGFGYTF.

The chain uses TRBV3-1 (or the pseudogene TRBV3-2) and TRBJ2-5, with TRBD2 identical over 7 bases. Trimming took 4 bases from V and 3 from J; bases not matched to a gene: 5. CDR3 length: 14 amino acids. Germline CDR1 reads LGHDT; CDR2 reads YNNKEL (reference sequence). CDR3 nucleotides: TGTGCCAGCAGCCGAAGGGGAGGGAAAGAGACCCAGTACTTC. Its translation: CASSRRGGKETQYF.

The rearrangement uses TRBV6-5 and TRBJ1-2; D call uncertain. This CDR3 contains 12 residues. V was clipped by 4 bases and J by 4 bases, with 7 bases between them. The germline V gene encodes CDR1 MNHEY and CDR2 SVGAGI. The DNA for the CDR3 is TGTGCCAGCAGTTGGGAGGCCTATGGCTACACCTTC. Protein: CASSWEAYGYTF.

This clone was found once. The chain has TRBV30 and TRBJ2-1, with D possibly being TRBD1 or TRBD2 (5 bases each). The CDR3 loop spans 15 amino acids. Deletions cut 3 bases from V and 5 bases from J, with 17 bases between. Germline CDR1 and CDR2: GTSNPN and SVGIG (reference sequence). The CDR3 loop is CAWRPVWGFHNEQFF. CDR3 sequence (DNA): TGTGCCTGGAGGCCGGTATGGGGGTTCCACAATGAGCAGTTCTTC.

The chain employs TRBV25-1 and TRBJ2-1; perhaps TRBD1 as D (6 bases). In germline, CDR1 is MGHDK, CDR2 SYGVNS. Trimming left V 3 bases short and J 3 bases short, with 21 bases between. This CDR3 is built from 18 residues. The DNA of the CDR3 is TGTGCCAGCAGTGACGAATCCCCGGGCAGGGGTTACTACAATGAGCAGTTCTTC. The encoded protein is CASSDESPGRGYYNEQFF.

This chain connects TRBV7-9 to TRBJ1-4; tentative D call: TRBD1 (6 bases). CDR3 length equals 15 residues. V dropped 5 bases and J dropped 9 bases, with 19 bases sitting between them. The germline gives CDR1 SEHNR, CDR2 FQNEAQ (reference sequence). The CDR3 DNA reads TGTGCCAGCAGCCAGGGGAGCCAGATCGGTCAAAAACTGTTTTTT. As protein: CASSQGSQIGQKLFF.